The TCR beta chain under discussion was sequenced for a study of vaccination effects on CD4 cells after COVID-19. At the level of the study: Participants were given two doses of BNT162b2 or mRNA-1273 vaccine. Overall study findings and caveats: Healthy vaccinees showed cross-reactivity with common cold coronaviruses in only 1 of 255 vaccine-induced clones.

Sequenced by immunoSEQ multiplex PCR; TCRdb stores in-frame clones only, minus some. The sample yields 55,000 to 80,000 clones, 75% to 85% seen once. The CDR3 spans 17 residues. In the case of this clone: Its antigen is not known.

Peptide-pool stimulation followed by sequencing identified expanded antigen-specific CD4+ clonotypes in the ViraFEST assay. The authors isolated CD4+ T cells after ten to eleven days of culture. In the vaccine recipients, nucleocapsid antibodies were negative and there was no prior SARS-CoV-2 infection. The receptor was isolated from a human donor who received a COVID-19 vaccine. The sequences come from CD4+ T cells from PBMCs cultured with SARS-CoV-2 spike peptides, collected before COVID-19 vaccination. The chain employs TRBV21-1 and TRBJ1-4; TRBD1, as called in the table, went unchecked against the DNA. TRBV21-1 is designated a pseudogene. As DNA, the CDR3 is TGTGCCAGCAGCCTTCGACAGATGGGACAGGGTCCTGAAAAACTGTTTTTT. Its translation: CASSLRQMGQGPEKLFF.